The 15 T cell receptor beta chains given below trace back to one sample, sequenced in a study of blood T cells in healthy people across ages. A second roughly 7 to 11 cycle PCR used barcoded and J-beta primers. Each CDR3 protein gets one entry after TCRdb re-called the 5' RACE reads with MiXCR. Among about 720,000 distinct CDR3 sequences listed, 20% to 30% were seen once. The sample was also linked to a second study, of T cells of mothers and their children.

The sequenced material came from blood. Receptors were obtained from a boy aged 5-17 years in good health.

This clonotype appeared a few times. This chain uses TRBV5-5 with TRBJ2-1, with D tentatively TRBD2 (5 bases). The V gene's germline CDR1 is SGHKS and CDR2 YYEKEE (reference sequence). The CDR3 is 16 residues long. Trimming stripped 2 bases from V and 1 base from J, with 13 bases between. The CDR3 bases are TGTGCCAGCAGCTTTTGGGAGCAGAAGTCCTACAATGAGCAGTTCTTC. Its translation is CASSFWEQKSYNEQFF.

The chain couples TRBV4-3 to TRBJ2-1, with 15 bases lining up with TRBD2. The CDR3 is 18 amino acids. Germline V gene sequence: CDR1 LGHNA, CDR2 YSLEER. J gave up 5 bases and V 3 bases, and 8 bases lay outside the gene matches. The CDR3 DNA sequence: TGCGCCAGCAGCCAGGGACTAGCGGGGGGCCCTAGGGACAATGAGCAGTTCTTC. It yields the protein CASSQGLAGGPRDNEQFF.

The chain has TRBV20-1 and TRBJ2-5; perhaps TRBD1 as D (6 bases). The J call may be mistaken, given a closer DNA end match to TRBJ2-1. Per the germline V gene, CDR1 is DFQATT and CDR2 is SNEGSKA (reference sequence). The CDR3 has 11 amino acids. CDR3 nucleotides: TGCAGTGCCGAGACAGGAAGTGAGCAGTTCTTC. Protein sequence: CSAETGSEQFF.

The chain is built from TRBV19 and TRBJ2-5; 9 nucleotides align to TRBD2. TRBJ2-1 explains the end of the DNA better; the J call may be wrong. CDR3 length: 13 residues. Looked up from germline, CDR1 is LNHDA and CDR2 is SQIVND (reference sequence). CDR3 residues: CASSPETSGEQFF. CDR3 DNA sequence: TGTGCCAGTAGTCCCGAGACTAGCGGAGAGCAGTTCTTC.

This clonotype was recorded a few times. CDR3 in DNA: TGTGCCAGCAGCTTAGCAACAGACTGGGGCACAGATACGCAGTATTTT. This codes for CASSLATDWGTDTQYF. V gene TRBV7-2 combines with J gene TRBJ2-3; D is unresolved. The CDR3 covers 16 residues. V lost 0 bases, J lost 1 base, and 11 bases lay in between. In germline, CDR1 is SGHTA, CDR2 FQGNSA. The full variable domain, its missing parts supplied by reference TRBV7-2 and TRBJ2-3, is GAGVSQSPSNKVTEKGKDVELRCDPISGHTALYWYRQSLGQGLEFLIYFQGNSAPDKSGLPSDRFSAERTGGSVSTLTIQRTQQEDSAVYLCASSLATDWGTDTQYFGPGTRLTVL.

The J gene is TRBJ2-6, the V gene TRBV3-1, with D maybe TRBD1 (6 bases). Germline CDR1 and CDR2: LGHDT and YNNKEL (reference sequence). The CDR3 extends over 20 amino acids. V lost 3 bases and J lost 0, with 21 bases in between. Written as DNA, the CDR3 is TGTGCCAGCAGCCATTTACAGGGCACAGCTAGGCCCTCTGGGGCCAACGTCCTGACTTTC. Encoded protein: CASSHLQGTARPSGANVLTF.

This clonotype was observed a few times. The J gene is TRBJ1-1, the V gene TRBV18, with D maybe TRBD1 (6 bases). V lost 3 bases and J 5 bases, leaving 19 bases between the germline ends. The CDR3 consists of 16 residues. Germline V gene data show CDR1 as KGHSH and CDR2 as LQKENI. For the CDR3, the DNA is TGTGCCAGCTCACCGCAAAATACTGGGACACGGACTGAAGCTTTCTTT. Translated: CASSPQNTGTRTEAFF.

This clonotype was seen a handful of times. The V gene is TRBV6-2 or TRBV6-3, the J gene TRBJ2-7, with 7 positions matching TRBD1. J was trimmed by 0 bases and V by 7 bases; bases with no gene match: 9. Germline values: CDR1 MNHEY, CDR2 SVGEGT. This CDR3 is 15 amino acids long. CDR3 nucleotide sequence: TGTGCCAGCAAGCGGACAGGCGACCCCTCCTACGAGCAGTACTTC. The encoded protein is CASKRTGDPSYEQYF.

The rearrangement joins TRBV12-3 or TRBV12-4 to TRBJ2-7; 7 bases are a match to TRBD1. V gave up 7 bases and J gave up 4 bases; unmatched junction bases: 7. The CDR3 contains 13 residues. The CDR3 region is CASTMGQFYEQYF. In nucleotides, the CDR3 is TGTGCCAGCACCATGGGACAGTTTTACGAGCAGTACTTC.

About this clonotype itself: An end of the junction does not agree with germline; a read error may underlie this. The chain carries TRBV12-3 or TRBV12-4 and TRBJ1-2; 9 bases are shared with TRBD1. There are 16 residues in the CDR3. The CDR3 DNA reads TGTGCCGGCAGCCCCACATCGTGGGGACAGGGCTATGGCTACACCTTC. This encodes CAGSPTSWGQGYGYTF.

This clonotype has only a few counts. The rearrangement links TRBV20-1 to TRBJ1-5, with 8 bases matching TRBD1. With 5 bases clipped from V and 9 bases from J, the junction kept 6 bases outside the gene matches. The V gene's germline CDR1 is DFQATT and CDR2 SNEGSKA (reference sequence). The CDR3 consists of 12 residues. CDR3 in amino acids: CSAVQGVGPQHF. CDR3 in DNA: TGCAGTGCTGTACAGGGGGTAGGGCCCCAGCATTTT.

J is TRBJ2-5 and V is TRBV28; D may match TRBD1 or TRBD2 (6 bases each). V was trimmed by 5 bases and J by 4 bases, leaving 17 bases between them. The CDR3 totals 15 residues. Germline-derived CDR1 and CDR2 are MDHEN and SYDVKM. CDR3 sequence: CASSLGRKGGETQYF. CDR3 DNA: TGTGCCAGCAGTCTCGGGAGAAAGGGGGGAGAGACCCAGTACTTC.

This rearrangement joins TRBV4-1 to TRBJ2-5, with D unresolved. The V gene lost 0 bases and the J gene lost 5 bases, with 13 bases spanning the gap. This CDR3 contains 15 residues. Germline V CDR1 and CDR2: MGHRA, YSYEKL. CDR3 sequence reads: CASSQEFGLRETQYF. CDR3 nucleotide sequence: TGCGCCAGCAGCCAAGAATTCGGCCTCAGGGAGACCCAGTACTTC.

V usage is TRBV25-1 and J usage is TRBJ2-7, with D perhaps matching TRBD1 (5 bases). The germline V gene has CDR1 MGHDK and CDR2 SYGVNS. V lost 7 bases to trimming and J lost 0 bases, with 13 bases between them. The CDR3 is 14 amino acids. Written as DNA, the CDR3 is TGTGCCAGCAAGGGGCACCAGAGCTCCTACGAGCAGTACTTC. It specifies CASKGHQSSYEQYF.

The chain couples TRBV5-5 to TRBJ2-5, with 13 bases fitting TRBD2. Judging by the DNA end, TRBJ2-7 fits better; the J call may be wrong. CDR3 length: 19 amino acids. Per the germline V gene, CDR1 is SGHKS and CDR2 is YYEKEE (reference sequence). Here the CDR3 DNA reads TGTGCCAGCAGCCCCTCCCCGGGACTAGCGGGACCGAGCTCCTACGAGCAGTACTTC. It translates to CASSPSPGLAGPSSYEQYF.